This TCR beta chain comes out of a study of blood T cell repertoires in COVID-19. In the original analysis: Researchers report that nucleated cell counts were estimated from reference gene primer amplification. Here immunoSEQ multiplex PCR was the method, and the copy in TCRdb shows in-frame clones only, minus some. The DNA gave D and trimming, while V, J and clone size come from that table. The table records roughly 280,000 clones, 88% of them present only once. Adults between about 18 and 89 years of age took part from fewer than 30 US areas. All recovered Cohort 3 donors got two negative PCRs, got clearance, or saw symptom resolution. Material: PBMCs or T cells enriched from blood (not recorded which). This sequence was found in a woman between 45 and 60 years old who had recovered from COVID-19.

Here the CDR3 DNA reads TGTGCCACCAGTGACCGGGGACAGAGCACAGATACGCAGTATTTT. This sequence encodes CATSDRGQSTDTQYF. The chain couples TRBV24-1 to TRBJ2-3, with 7 bases fitting TRBD1. The ends lost 4 bases at V and 0 bases at J; junction bases unmatched: 3. The CDR3 length is 15 residues. The germline V gene has CDR1 KGHDR and CDR2 SFDVKD.